This passage covers 26 T cell receptor beta chains from one sample sequenced in a study of CD8+ T cells in alopecia areata. Following extraction, RNA underwent reverse transcription to cDNA, which served as the sequencing template. The repertoire was sequenced with immunoSEQ multiplex PCR; TCRdb's copy has only in-frame clones and lacks some. The sample has roughly 97,000 clones; 41% are singletons. Sequences were obtained from CD4+ T cells sorted from blood. The receptors here all came from a human donor with alopecia areata.

The rearrangement links TRBV4-1 to TRBJ2-4; D is perhaps TRBD1 (6 bases). V lost 3 bases and J lost 0, with 24 bases in between. Germline CDR1 reads MGHRA; CDR2 reads YSYEKL. This CDR3 spans 20 amino acids. The CDR3 sequence: CASSHPNGARGPLAKNIQYF. The CDR3 nucleotides are TGCGCCAGCAGCCACCCGAATGGCGCCAGGGGTCCCCTAGCCAAAAACATTCAGTACTTC.

The J gene is TRBJ1-4, the V gene TRBV30, with D uncertain. The CDR3 loop spans 14 amino acids. CDR1 GTSNPN and CDR2 SVGIG come from the germline V gene (reference sequence). V was clipped by 2 bases and J by 7 bases, with 14 bases between them. CDR3 DNA sequence: TGTGCCTGGAGTCCTCGGTCAAAAGGTGAAAAACTGTTTTTT. Translated, it gives CAWSPRSKGEKLFF.

A few counts support this clone. The rearrangement links TRBV28 to TRBJ2-2; tentative D call: TRBD1 (7 bases). Germline V gene data show CDR1 as MDHEN and CDR2 as SYDVKM. Trimming took 5 bases from V and 8 from J, leaving 18 bases between them. The CDR3 is 15 amino acids. The CDR3 DNA is TGTGCCAGCAGTCCCCACGAGGCGGGACAGGGGGAGCTGTTTTTT. It codes for CASSPHEAGQGELFF.

This clone was counted a few times. V is TRBV9 and J is TRBJ2-5; D not resolved. Trimming stripped 4 bases from V and 1 base from J, with 8 bases between. CDR3 length: 13 amino acids. Per germline, CDR1 SGDLS and CDR2 YYNGEE. CDR3 loop: CASSTRPQETQYF. CDR3 DNA: TGTGCCAGCAGCACCAGACCCCAAGAGACCCAGTACTTC.

On this clone itself: The junction differs from germline at one of its ends, possibly a read error. The V call is TRBV30, the J call TRBJ1-1, with 7 bases matching TRBD1. Germline lookup yields CDR1 GTSNPN and CDR2 SVGIG (reference sequence). The CDR3 loop spans 14 amino acids. DNA of the CDR3: TGTGCCTGGAGCGCAAACAGGGGCGCAGGGTCCACCGTCTTT. Amino acids: CAWSANRGAGSTVF.

CDR3 protein: CASSLEVGVGTQYF. CDR3 DNA: TGTGCCAGCAGCTTAGAGGTCGGGGTTGGGACCCAGTACTTC. This chain joins TRBV7-2 and TRBJ2-5; possible D gene TRBD2, 5 bases. V lost 1 base and J lost 7, with 13 bases in between. This CDR3 contains 14 residues. From germline, CDR1 is SGHTA and CDR2 FQGNSA.

This clone was detected once. V usage is TRBV29-1 and J usage is TRBJ1-4, with TRBD1 matching over 9 bases. CDR1 and CDR2 (germline): SQVTM, ANQGSEA. This CDR3 contains 15 residues. J was trimmed by 1 base and V by 7 bases; bases with no gene match: 7. CDR3 loop: CSAQGAFGTNEKLFF. CDR3 DNA sequence: TGCAGCGCACAGGGGGCTTTTGGAACTAATGAAAAACTGTTTTTT.

This clone has more than one count but fewer than ten. The CDR3 loop reads CASSPTPTGAYEQYF. In DNA form, the CDR3 reads TGTGCCAGCAGTCCAACACCGACAGGAGCCTACGAGCAGTACTTC. The rearrangement uses TRBV7-3 and TRBJ2-7; possibly TRBD1 for D (6 bases). CDR3 size: 15 residues. Trimming shortened V by 6 bases and J by 2 bases, and 17 bases separated the two germline ends. CDR1 is SGHTA, CDR2 FQGTGA, per germline.

The chain couples TRBV30 to TRBJ2-1, with a weak D call TRBD1 (5 bases). Between the trimmed V and J ends, which lost 3 bases and 14 bases, there was a span of 14 bases. CDR1 and CDR2 from the germline V gene are GTSNPN and SVGIG (reference sequence). CDR3 length: 11 amino acids. The CDR3 DNA is TGTGCCTGGAGAACCGCAGGGCCGGAGTTCTTC. Its translation is CAWRTAGPEFF.

V gene TRBV29-1 combines with J gene TRBJ2-2; a weak D match, TRBD2 (7 bases). Germline lookup yields CDR1 SQVTM and CDR2 ANQGSEA. The ends were cut back, 6 bases at V and 1 base at J, with 9 bases in the middle. The CDR3 length is 13 residues. CDR3 sequence reads: CSVAGQNTGELFF. CDR3 bases: TGCAGCGTAGCGGGACAGAACACCGGGGAGCTGTTTTTT.

This clone was observed a handful of times. This rearrangement joins TRBV5-1 to TRBJ2-1, with D perhaps matching TRBD2 (5 bases). CDR1 is SGHRS and CDR2 is YFSETQ in the germline V gene. Trimming took off 4 bases at V and 10 bases at J, with 18 bases between the two ends. The CDR3 consists of 14 residues. Here the CDR3 reads CASSRTRLLGEQFF. CDR3 DNA sequence: TGCGCCAGCAGCCGTACTCGACTACTCGGGGAGCAGTTCTTC.

This clone occurred once. The genes are TRBV4-2 and TRBJ1-5; D is undetermined. CDR1 is LGHNA and CDR2 is YNFKEQ in the germline V gene. The CDR3 loop spans 16 amino acids. The V and J ends lost 1 base and 0 bases respectively, with 10 bases between them. The CDR3 sequence is CASSQVMTDSNQPQHF. Here the CDR3 DNA reads TGTGCCAGCAGCCAAGTAATGACCGATAGCAATCAGCCCCAGCATTTT.

J is TRBJ2-7 and V is TRBV14; the D gene is possibly TRBD2 (5 bases). CDR1 is SGHDN and CDR2 is FVKESK in the germline V gene. The CDR3 runs to 12 residues. Trimming removed 4 bases at V and 4 bases at J, with 8 bases between. CDR3 in amino acids: CASSRLPYEQYF. The CDR3 coding sequence is TGTGCCAGCAGCCGACTACCATACGAGCAGTACTTC.

This clone was detected a few times. The V call is TRBV6-5, the J call TRBJ2-5; perhaps TRBD2 as D (5 bases). Germline CDR1 MNHEY, CDR2 SVGAGI. V lost 6 bases and J lost 4, with 12 bases in between. The CDR3 spans 13 residues. CDR3 nucleotide sequence: TGTGCCAGCAGACGAGGGATCTTAGAGACCCAGTACTTC. Translation: CASRRGILETQYF.

This clone has just one count. V and J are TRBV30 and TRBJ2-3, with D unresolved. The V end lost 2 bases, the J end lost 6 bases, and 9 bases lay between the germline ends. The CDR3 length is 12 residues. Germline CDR1 GTSNPN, CDR2 SVGIG (reference sequence). The CDR3 loop is CAWSFWADTQYF. The CDR3 region has the DNA TGTGCCTGGAGTTTTTGGGCGGATACGCAGTATTTT.

The table lists this clone with a few counts. The chain joins TRBV30 to TRBJ1-1; 10 bases match TRBD1. The CDR3 is made up of 15 amino acids. Germline V lookup: CDR1 GTSNPN, CDR2 SVGIG (reference sequence). Losses at the gene ends were 1 base for V and 6 bases for J; bases not matched to a gene: 8. CDR3 nucleotides: TGTGCCTGGAGTGGAGCGTGGACAGGGGGATCTGAAGCTTTCTTT. Residues: CAWSGAWTGGSEAFF.

V is TRBV5-1 and J is TRBJ2-5; D may be TRBD1 or TRBD2 (6 bases each). Germline values: CDR1 SGHRS, CDR2 YFSETQ. The CDR3 runs 14 residues. The V end lost 2 bases, the J end lost 2 bases, and 10 bases lay between the germline ends. The CDR3 nucleotides are TGCGCCAGCAGCTTCGGGGGCAGACAAGAGACCCAGTACTTC. It specifies CASSFGGRQETQYF.

The chain joins TRBV6-5 to TRBJ1-6; the D is unclear. This CDR3 spans 16 amino acids. V was cut by 1 base and J by 0 bases, with 7 bases left in between. Germline V gene sequence: CDR1 MNHEY, CDR2 SVGAGI. This CDR3 reads CASSYWDGSYNSPLHF. Here the CDR3 DNA reads TGTGCCAGCAGTTACTGGGATGGCTCCTATAATTCACCCCTCCACTTT.

The chain carries TRBV10-3 and TRBJ2-7; 7 bases are shared with TRBD1. The CDR3 contains 15 residues. V trimming: 7 bases; J trimming: 5 bases; junction bases outside the gene matches: 14. Germline lookup yields CDR1 ENHRY and CDR2 SYGVKD. For the CDR3, the DNA is TGTGCCATCACCGCCGCGACAGGGAAGAGCAACGAGCAGTACTTC. Translation: CAITAATGKSNEQYF.

This chain uses TRBV6-5 with TRBJ2-1; D is unresolved. This CDR3 has 13 residues. V was clipped by 5 bases and J by 1 base, with 6 bases between them. Germline CDR1 MNHEY, CDR2 SVGAGI. CDR3: CASSRESYNEQFF. In nucleotides, the CDR3 is TGTGCCAGCAGTAGAGAATCCTACAATGAGCAGTTCTTC.

The rearrangement joins TRBV27 to TRBJ2-5, with TRBD1 matching over 8 bases. The trim removed 5 bases at V and 5 bases at J, leaving 7 bases unmatched. Germline V gene data show CDR1 as MNHEY and CDR2 as SMNVEV (reference sequence). The CDR3 totals 14 residues. DNA of the CDR3: TGTGCCAGCAGTCACCCGGACAGGGCGGAGACCCAGTACTTC. Protein sequence: CASSHPDRAETQYF.

The chain is built from TRBV6-5 and TRBJ2-3; D may be TRBD2 (6 bases). The CDR3 has 14 amino acids. Trimming cost V 2 bases and J 2 bases, with 8 bases left between them. CDR1 is MNHEY, CDR2 SVGAGI, per germline. The CDR3 DNA reads as TGTGCCAGCAGTTACGGAGGGTACACAGATACGCAGTATTTT. It codes for CASSYGGYTDTQYF.

This chain joins TRBV7-2 and TRBJ1-2; D is unresolved. This CDR3 region has 14 residues. V lost 4 bases and J lost 2, with 11 bases in between. Germline assignment: CDR1 SGHTA and CDR2 FQGNSA. The CDR3 protein is CASSSPGNNYGYTF. CDR3 in DNA: TGTGCCAGCAGCTCACCCGGGAACAACTATGGCTACACCTTC. Drawing the rest from reference TRBV7-2 and TRBJ1-2, the complete variable domain is GAGVSQSPSNKVTEKGKDVELRCDPISGHTALYWYRQSLGQGLEFLIYFQGNSAPDKSGLPSDRFSAERTGGSVSTLTIQRTQQEDSAVYLCASSSPGNNYGYTFGSGTRLTVV.

V and J are TRBV30 and TRBJ1-1; D uncertain. CDR1 GTSNPN and CDR2 SVGIG come from the germline V gene (reference sequence). The V and J ends lost 4 bases and 0 bases respectively, with 9 bases between them. This CDR3 comprises 13 residues. The chain's CDR3 is CAWTRDVNTEAFF. CDR3 nucleotide sequence: TGTGCCTGGACTCGAGATGTGAACACTGAAGCTTTCTTT.

The chain combines TRBV30 with TRBJ2-7; D might be TRBD2 (5 bases). CDR1 and CDR2 (germline): GTSNPN, SVGIG (reference sequence). Deletions cut 2 bases from V and 7 bases from J, with 18 bases between. The CDR3 contains 14 residues. The CDR3 here is CAWSRGLSLGEQYF. In DNA, the CDR3 is TGTGCCTGGAGTCGAGGACTCAGCCTAGGGGAGCAGTACTTC.

The chain has TRBV7-6 and TRBJ1-6; D might be TRBD1 (6 bases). Germline V lookup: CDR1 SGHVS, CDR2 FNYEAQ. This CDR3 has 12 residues. V was cut by 8 bases and J by 7 bases, with 9 bases left in between. The CDR3 DNA is TGTGCCAGCGGACAGAACAATTCACCCCTCCACTTT. It is translated as CASGQNNSPLHF.